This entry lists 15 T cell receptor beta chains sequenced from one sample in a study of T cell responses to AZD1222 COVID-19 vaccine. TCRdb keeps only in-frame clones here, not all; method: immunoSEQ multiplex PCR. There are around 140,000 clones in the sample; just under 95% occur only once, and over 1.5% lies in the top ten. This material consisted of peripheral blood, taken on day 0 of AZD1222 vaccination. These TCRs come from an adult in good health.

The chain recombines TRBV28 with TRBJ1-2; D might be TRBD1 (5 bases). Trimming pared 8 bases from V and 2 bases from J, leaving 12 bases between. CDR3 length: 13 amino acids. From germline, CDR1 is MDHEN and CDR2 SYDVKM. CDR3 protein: CASLGGGNYGYTF. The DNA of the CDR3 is TGTGCCAGCCTGGGCGGGGGGAACTATGGCTACACCTTC.

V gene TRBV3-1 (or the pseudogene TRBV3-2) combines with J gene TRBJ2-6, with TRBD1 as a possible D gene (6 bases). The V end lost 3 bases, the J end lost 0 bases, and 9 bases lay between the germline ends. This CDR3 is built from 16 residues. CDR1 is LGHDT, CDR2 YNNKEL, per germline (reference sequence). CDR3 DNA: TGTGCCAGCAGCCAGAGGACAGACTCTGGGGCCAACGTCCTGACTTTC. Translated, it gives CASSQRTDSGANVLTF.

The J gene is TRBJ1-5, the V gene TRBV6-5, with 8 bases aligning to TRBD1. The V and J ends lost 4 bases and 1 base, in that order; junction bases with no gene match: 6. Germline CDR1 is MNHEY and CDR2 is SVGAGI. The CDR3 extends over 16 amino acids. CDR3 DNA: TGTGCCAGCAGTTCCCTAGGACAGGGCAGCAATCAGCCCCAGCATTTT. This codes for CASSSLGQGSNQPQHF.

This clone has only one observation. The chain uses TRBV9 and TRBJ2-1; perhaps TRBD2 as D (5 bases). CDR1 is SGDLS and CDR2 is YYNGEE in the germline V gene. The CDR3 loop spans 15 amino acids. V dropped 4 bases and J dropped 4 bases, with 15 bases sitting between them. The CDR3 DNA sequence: TGTGCCAGCAGCCCTAACTTAGCGAATTACAATGAGCAGTTCTTC. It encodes CASSPNLANYNEQFF.

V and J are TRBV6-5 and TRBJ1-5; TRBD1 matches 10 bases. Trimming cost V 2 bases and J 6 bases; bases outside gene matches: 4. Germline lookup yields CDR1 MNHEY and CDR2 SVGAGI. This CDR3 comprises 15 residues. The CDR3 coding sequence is TGTGCCAGCAGTTACGGGACAGGGGACGGTCAGCCCCAGCATTTT. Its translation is CASSYGTGDGQPQHF.

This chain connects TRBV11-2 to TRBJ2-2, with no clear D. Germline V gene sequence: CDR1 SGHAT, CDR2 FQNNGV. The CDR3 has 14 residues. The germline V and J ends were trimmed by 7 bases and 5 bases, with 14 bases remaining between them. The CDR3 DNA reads TGTGCCAGCAAGGTGGACGGGTCAACCGGGGAGCTGTTTTTT. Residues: CASKVDGSTGELFF.

The CDR3 coding sequence is TGTGCCAGTAGTATCCGGGATCTGGGAATCAGAGAAAAACTGTTTTTT. Translating gives CASSIRDLGIREKLFF. The chain couples TRBV19 to TRBJ1-4; D gene ambiguous. The CDR3 length is 16 residues. The V end lost 3 bases, the J end lost 8 bases, and 19 bases lay between the germline ends. CDR1 is LNHDA, CDR2 SQIVND, per germline (reference sequence).

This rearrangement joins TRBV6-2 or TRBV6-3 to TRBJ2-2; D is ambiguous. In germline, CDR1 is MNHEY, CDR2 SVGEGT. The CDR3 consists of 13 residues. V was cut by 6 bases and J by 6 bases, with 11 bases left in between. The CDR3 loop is CASSPLRAGELFF. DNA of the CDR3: TGTGCCAGCAGCCCCCTCCGGGCCGGGGAGCTGTTTTTT.

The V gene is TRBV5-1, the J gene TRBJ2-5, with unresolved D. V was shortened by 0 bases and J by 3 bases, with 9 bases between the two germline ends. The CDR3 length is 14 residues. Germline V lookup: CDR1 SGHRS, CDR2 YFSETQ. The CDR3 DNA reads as TGCGCCAGCAGCTTGGAGTTTGGGAAAGAGACCCAGTACTTC. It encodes CASSLEFGKETQYF.

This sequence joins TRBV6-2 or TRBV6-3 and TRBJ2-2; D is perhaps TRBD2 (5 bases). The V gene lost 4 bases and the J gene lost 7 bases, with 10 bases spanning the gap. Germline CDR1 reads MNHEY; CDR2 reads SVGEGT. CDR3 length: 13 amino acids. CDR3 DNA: TGTGCCAGCAGTTGGAGGCGGGTCGGGGAGCTGTTTTTT. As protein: CASSWRRVGELFF.

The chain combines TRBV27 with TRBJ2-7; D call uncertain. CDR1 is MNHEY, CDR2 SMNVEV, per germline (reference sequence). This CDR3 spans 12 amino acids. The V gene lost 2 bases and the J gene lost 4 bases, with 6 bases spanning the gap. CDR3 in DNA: TGTGCCAGCAGTTTAGGCGGATACGAGCAGTACTTC. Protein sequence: CASSLGGYEQYF.

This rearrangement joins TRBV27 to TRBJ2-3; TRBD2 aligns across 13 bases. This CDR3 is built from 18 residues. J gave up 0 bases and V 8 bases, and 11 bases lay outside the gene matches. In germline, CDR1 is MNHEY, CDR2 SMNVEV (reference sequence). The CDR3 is CASVGLAGALTSTDTQYF. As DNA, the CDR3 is TGTGCCAGCGTAGGACTAGCGGGAGCCCTTACTAGCACAGATACGCAGTATTTT.

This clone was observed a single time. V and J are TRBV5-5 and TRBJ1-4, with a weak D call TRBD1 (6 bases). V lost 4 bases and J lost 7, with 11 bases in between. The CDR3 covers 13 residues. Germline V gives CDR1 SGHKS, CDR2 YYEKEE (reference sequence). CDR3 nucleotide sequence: TGTGCCAGCAGCACAGTACAGGGTGAAAAACTGTTTTTT. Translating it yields CASSTVQGEKLFF. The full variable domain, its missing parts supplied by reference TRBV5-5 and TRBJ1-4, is DAGVTQSPTHLIKTRGQQVTLRCSPISGHKSVSWYQQVLGQGPQFIFQYYEKEERGRGNFPDRFSARQFPNYSSELNVNALLLGDSALYLCASSTVQGEKLFFGSGTQLSVL.

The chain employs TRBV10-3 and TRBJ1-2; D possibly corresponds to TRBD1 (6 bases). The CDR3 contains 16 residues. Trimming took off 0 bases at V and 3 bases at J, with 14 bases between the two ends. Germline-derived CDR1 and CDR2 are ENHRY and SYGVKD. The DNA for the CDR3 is TGTGCCATCAGTGAGTCCGAAGGCAGGGGAGACTATGGCTACACCTTC. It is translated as CAISESEGRGDYGYTF.

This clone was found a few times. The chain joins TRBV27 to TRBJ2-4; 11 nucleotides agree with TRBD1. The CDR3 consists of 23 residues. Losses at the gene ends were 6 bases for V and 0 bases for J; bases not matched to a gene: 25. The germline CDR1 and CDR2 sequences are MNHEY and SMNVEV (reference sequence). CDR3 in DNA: TGTGCCAGCAGCCGGGGGAAGGACAGGGGGCTGATCCTTCCGAAACTAGCCAAAAACATTCAGTACTTC. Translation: CASSRGKDRGLILPKLAKNIQYF.